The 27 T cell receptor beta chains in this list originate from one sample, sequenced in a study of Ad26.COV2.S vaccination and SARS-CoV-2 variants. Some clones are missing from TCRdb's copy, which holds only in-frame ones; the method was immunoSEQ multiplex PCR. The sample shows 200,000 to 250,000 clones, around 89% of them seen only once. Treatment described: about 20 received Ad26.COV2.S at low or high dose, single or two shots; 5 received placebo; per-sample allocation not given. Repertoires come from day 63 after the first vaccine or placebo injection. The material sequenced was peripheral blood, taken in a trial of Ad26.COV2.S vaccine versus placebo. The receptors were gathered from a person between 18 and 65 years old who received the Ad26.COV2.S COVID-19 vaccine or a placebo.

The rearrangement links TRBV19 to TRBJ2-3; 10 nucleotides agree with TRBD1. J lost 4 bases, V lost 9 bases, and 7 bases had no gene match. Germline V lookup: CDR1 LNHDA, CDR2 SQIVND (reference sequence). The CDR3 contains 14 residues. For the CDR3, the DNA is TGTGCCAGCCGGGACAGGGGATTATCAGATACGCAGTATTTT. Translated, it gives CASRDRGLSDTQYF.

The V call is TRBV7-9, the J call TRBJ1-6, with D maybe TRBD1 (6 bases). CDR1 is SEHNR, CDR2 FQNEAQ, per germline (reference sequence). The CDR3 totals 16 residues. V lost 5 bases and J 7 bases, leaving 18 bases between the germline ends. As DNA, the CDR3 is TGTGCCAGCAGCCCTTCAGGCAGCAGGGGAAATTCACCCCTCCACTTT. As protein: CASSPSGSRGNSPLHF.

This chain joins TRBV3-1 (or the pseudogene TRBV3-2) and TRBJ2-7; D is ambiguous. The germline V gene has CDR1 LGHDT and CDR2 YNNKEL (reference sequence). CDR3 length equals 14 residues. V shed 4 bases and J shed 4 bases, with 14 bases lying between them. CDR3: CASSRNLIDYEQYF. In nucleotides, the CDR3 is TGTGCCAGCAGCCGAAATTTGATCGATTACGAGCAGTACTTC.

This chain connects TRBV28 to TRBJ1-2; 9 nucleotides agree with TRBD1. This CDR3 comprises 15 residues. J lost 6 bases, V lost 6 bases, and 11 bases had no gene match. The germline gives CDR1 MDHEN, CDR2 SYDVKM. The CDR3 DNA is TGTGCCAGCAGCACCGACGGACAGGGGACGGATGGCTACACCTTC. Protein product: CASSTDGQGTDGYTF.

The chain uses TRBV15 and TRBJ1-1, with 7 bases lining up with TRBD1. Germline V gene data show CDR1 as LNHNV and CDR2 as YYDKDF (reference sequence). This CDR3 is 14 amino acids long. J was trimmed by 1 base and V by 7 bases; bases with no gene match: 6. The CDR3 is CATNNRTGNTEAFF. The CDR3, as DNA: TGTGCCACCAACAATCGGACAGGGAACACTGAAGCTTTCTTT.

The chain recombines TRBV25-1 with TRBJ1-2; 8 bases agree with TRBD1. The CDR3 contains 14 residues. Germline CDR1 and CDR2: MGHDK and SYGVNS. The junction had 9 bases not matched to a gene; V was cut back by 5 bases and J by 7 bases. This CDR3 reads CASSSTGAWSGYTF. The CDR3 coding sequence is TGTGCCAGCAGTTCGACAGGGGCTTGGAGTGGCTACACCTTC.

CDR3 sequence reads: CASSLVRDWETQYF. CDR3 coding DNA: TGTGCCAGCAGCTTAGTCCGGGATTGGGAGACCCAGTACTTC. The chain links TRBV11-2 to TRBJ2-5, with D maybe TRBD2 (5 bases). CDR3 length: 14 amino acids. The ends were cut back, 1 base at V and 5 bases at J, with 11 bases in the middle. Germline loops: CDR1 SGHAT, CDR2 FQNNGV.

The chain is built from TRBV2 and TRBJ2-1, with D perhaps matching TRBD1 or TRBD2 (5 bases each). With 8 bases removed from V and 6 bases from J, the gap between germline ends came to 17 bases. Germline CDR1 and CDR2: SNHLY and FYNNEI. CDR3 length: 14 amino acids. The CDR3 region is CASLPGRILNEQFF. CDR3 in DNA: TGTGCCAGCCTACCGGGACGAATCCTCAATGAGCAGTTCTTC. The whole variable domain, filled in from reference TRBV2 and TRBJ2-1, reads EPEVTQTPSHQVTQMGQEVILRCVPISNHLYFYWYRQILGQKVEFLVSFYNNEISEKSEIFDDQFSVERPDGSNFTLKIRSTKLEDSAMYFCASLPGRILNEQFFGPGTRLTVL.

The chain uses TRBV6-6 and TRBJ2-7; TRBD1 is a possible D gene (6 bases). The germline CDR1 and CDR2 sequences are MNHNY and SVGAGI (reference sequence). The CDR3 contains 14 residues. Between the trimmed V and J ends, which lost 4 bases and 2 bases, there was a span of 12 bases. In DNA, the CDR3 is TGTGCCAGCAGTTTCCGGGACAAGCCCTACGAGCAGTACTTC. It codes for CASSFRDKPYEQYF.

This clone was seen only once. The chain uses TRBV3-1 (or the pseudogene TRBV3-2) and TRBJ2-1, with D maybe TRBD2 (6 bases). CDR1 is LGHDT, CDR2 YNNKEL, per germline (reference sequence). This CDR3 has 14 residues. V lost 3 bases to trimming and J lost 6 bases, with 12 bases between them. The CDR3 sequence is CASSHAGRSNEQFF. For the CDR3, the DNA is TGTGCCAGCAGCCACGCCGGGAGATCCAATGAGCAGTTCTTC.

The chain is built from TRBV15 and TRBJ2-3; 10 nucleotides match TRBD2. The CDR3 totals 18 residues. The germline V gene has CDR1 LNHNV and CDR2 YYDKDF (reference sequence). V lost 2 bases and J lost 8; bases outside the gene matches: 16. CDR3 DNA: TGTGCCACCAGCAGACATAGCGGCCTAGCGGGAGATGGAGGTACGCAGTATTTT. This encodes CATSRHSGLAGDGGTQYF.

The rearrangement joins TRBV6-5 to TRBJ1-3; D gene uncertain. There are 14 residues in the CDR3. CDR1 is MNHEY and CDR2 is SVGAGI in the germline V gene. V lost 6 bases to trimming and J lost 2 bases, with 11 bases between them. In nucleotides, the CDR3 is TGTGCCAGCAGATCACGGGCCACTGGAAACACCATATATTTT. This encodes CASRSRATGNTIYF.

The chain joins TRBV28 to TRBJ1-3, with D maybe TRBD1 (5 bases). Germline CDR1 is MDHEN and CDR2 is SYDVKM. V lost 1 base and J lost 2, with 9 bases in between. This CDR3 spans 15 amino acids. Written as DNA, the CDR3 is TGTGCCAGCAGTTTATCGGACACCCCTGGAAACACCATATATTTT. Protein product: CASSLSDTPGNTIYF. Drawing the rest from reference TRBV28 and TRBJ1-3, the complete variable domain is DVKVTQSSRYLVKRTGEKVFLECVQDMDHENMFWYRQDPGLGLRLIYFSYDVKMKEKGDIPEGYSVSREKKERFSLILESASTNQTSMYLCASSLSDTPGNTIYFGEGSWLTVV.

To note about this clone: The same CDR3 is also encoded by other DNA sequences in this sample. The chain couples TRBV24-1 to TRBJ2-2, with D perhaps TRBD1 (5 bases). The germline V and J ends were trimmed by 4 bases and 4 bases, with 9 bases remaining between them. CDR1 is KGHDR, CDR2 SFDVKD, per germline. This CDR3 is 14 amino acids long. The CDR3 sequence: CATSETGLTGELFF. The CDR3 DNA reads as TGTGCCACCAGTGAAACAGGTCTCACCGGGGAGCTGTTTTTT.

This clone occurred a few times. CDR3 region: CASSLNYEQYF. The DNA for the CDR3 is TGTGCCAGCAGTTTGAACTACGAGCAGTACTTC. The V gene is TRBV12-3 or TRBV12-4, the J gene TRBJ2-7; D is unclear. The CDR3 consists of 11 residues. V lost 3 bases, J lost 3 bases, and 3 bases lay in between.

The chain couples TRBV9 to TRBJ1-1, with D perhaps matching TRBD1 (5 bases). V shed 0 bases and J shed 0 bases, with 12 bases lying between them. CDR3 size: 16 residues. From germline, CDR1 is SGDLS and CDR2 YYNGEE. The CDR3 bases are TGTGCCAGCAGCGTAGGTCTCACAGGCCTGAACACTGAAGCTTTCTTT. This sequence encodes CASSVGLTGLNTEAFF.

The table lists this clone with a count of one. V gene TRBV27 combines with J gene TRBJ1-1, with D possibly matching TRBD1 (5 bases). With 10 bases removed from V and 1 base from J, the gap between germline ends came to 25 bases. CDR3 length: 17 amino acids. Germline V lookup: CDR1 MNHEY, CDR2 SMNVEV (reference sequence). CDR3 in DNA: TGTGCCACCTCTCCCGAAGGGGCAGGGCTGGGGAACACTGAAGCTTTCTTT. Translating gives CATSPEGAGLGNTEAFF.

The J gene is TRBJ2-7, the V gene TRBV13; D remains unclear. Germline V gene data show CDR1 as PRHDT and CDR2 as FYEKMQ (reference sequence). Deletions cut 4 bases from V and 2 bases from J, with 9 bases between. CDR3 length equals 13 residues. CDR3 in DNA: TGTGCCAGCAGCTACCTCACTCCCTACGAGCAGTACTTC. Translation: CASSYLTPYEQYF.

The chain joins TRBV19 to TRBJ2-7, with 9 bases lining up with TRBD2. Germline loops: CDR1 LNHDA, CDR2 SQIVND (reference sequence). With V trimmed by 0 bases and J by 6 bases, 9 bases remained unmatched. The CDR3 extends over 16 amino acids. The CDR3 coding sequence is TGTGCCAGTAGTATAGATGCGGTAGCGGGAGCGAGCGAGCAGTACTTC. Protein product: CASSIDAVAGASEQYF. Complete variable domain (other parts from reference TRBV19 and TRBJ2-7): DGGITQSPKYLFRKEGQNVTLSCEQNLNHDAMYWYRQDPGQGLRLIYYSQIVNDFQKGDIAEGYSVSREKKESFPLTVTSAQKNPTAFYLCASSIDAVAGASEQYFGPGTRLTVT.

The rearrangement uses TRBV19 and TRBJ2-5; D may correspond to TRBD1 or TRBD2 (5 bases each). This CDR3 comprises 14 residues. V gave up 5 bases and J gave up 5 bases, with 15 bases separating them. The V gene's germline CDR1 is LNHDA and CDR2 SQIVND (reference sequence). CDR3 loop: CASSEGGAGETQYF. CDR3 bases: TGTGCCAGTAGTGAGGGTGGGGCTGGGGAGACCCAGTACTTC. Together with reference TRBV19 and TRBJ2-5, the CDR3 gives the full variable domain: DGGITQSPKYLFRKEGQNVTLSCEQNLNHDAMYWYRQDPGQGLRLIYYSQIVNDFQKGDIAEGYSVSREKKESFPLTVTSAQKNPTAFYLCASSEGGAGETQYFGPGTRLLVL.

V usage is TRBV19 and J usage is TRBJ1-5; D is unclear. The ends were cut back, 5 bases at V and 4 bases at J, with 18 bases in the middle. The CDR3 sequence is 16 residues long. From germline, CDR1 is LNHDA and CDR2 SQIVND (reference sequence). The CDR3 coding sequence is TGTGCCAGTAGTGTCCCAGCGGGAGGAAGAAATCAGCCCCAGCATTTT. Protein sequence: CASSVPAGGRNQPQHF.

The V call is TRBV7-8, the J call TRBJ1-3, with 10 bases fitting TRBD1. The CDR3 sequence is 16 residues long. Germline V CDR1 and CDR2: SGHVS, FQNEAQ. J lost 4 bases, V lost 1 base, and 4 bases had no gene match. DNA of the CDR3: TGTGCCAGCAGCTTAGGGGGACAGGGGTCAGGAAACACCATATATTTT. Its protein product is CASSLGGQGSGNTIYF.

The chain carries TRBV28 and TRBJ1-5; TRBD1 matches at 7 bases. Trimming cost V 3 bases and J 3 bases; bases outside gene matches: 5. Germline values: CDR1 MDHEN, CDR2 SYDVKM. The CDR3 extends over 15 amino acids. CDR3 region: CASSFWGQSNQPQHF. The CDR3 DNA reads TGTGCCAGCAGTTTTTGGGGACAGTCCAATCAGCCCCAGCATTTT.

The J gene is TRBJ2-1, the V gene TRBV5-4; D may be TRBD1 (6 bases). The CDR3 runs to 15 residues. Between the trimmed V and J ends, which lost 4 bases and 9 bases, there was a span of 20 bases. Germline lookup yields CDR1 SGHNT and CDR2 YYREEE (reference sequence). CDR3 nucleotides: TGTGCCAGCAGCCCCCCAGGGGCCTTACGGGGTGAGCAGTTCTTC. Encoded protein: CASSPPGALRGEQFF.

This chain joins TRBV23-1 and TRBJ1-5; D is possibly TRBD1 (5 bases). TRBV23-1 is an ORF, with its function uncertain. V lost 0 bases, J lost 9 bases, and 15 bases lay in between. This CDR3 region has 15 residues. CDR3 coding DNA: TGCGCCAGCAGTCAATCGGTCAGGGCCGGTGCGCCCCAGCATTTT. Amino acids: CASSQSVRAGAPQHF.

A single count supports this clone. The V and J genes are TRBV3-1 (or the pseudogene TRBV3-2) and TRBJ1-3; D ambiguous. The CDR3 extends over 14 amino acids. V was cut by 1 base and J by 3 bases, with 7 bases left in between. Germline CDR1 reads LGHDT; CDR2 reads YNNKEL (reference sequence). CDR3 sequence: CASSQAGVGNTIYF. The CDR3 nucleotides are TGTGCCAGCAGCCAAGCCGGAGTTGGAAACACCATATATTTT.

CDR3 sequence: CASSQDGGPTEAFF. The CDR3 DNA follows: TGTGCCAGCAGCCAAGACGGGGGCCCCACTGAAGCTTTCTTT. This chain uses TRBV4-2 with TRBJ1-1; D is possibly TRBD1 (6 bases). Trimming pared 0 bases from V and 4 bases from J, leaving 9 bases between. In germline, CDR1 is LGHNA, CDR2 YNFKEQ. The CDR3 runs 14 residues.